The 13 T cell receptor beta chains below all came from one sample that was sequenced in a study of beta chain features in type 1 diabetes (dated by TCRdb to the late 2010s). Libraries were built with the immunoSEQ multiplex PCR assay. The entire amount of isolated RNA was reverse transcribed using the High Capacity cDNA Reverse Transcription Kit, so the sequenced TCRB transcripts were expressed ones. Drawn from immuneACCESS, this table holds only the in-frame rearrangements with V and J called that TCRdb kept. Clones are partly lost; checked studies trace under half to an unresolved V gene and leave the rest unexplained. This sample lists around 430,000 clones; approximately 31% were detected once. The ten largest clones add up to about 0.06% of the sample. Input material: naive CD4+ T cells from blood. Sample cell subset or site, as interpreted from the label and publication: true naive CD4+ T cells. These receptor sequences come from a man younger than 35 in good health.

The chain employs TRBV7-9 and TRBJ2-1; tentatively, D is TRBD2 (6 bases). The germline V gene encodes CDR1 SEHNR and CDR2 FQNEAQ (reference sequence). The CDR3 spans 15 residues. Trimming took off 5 bases at V and 6 bases at J, with 17 bases between the two ends. The CDR3 spells CASSLALARSNEQFF. The CDR3 nucleotides read TGTGCCAGCAGCCTCGCCCTAGCGAGGAGCAATGAGCAGTTCTTC.

The chain has TRBV5-1 and TRBJ1-1; 7 positions agree with TRBD1. Germline V CDR1 and CDR2: SGHRS, YFSETQ. With 7 bases clipped from V and 4 bases from J, the junction kept 10 bases outside the gene matches. The CDR3 length is 14 residues. For the CDR3, the DNA is TGCGCCAGCCAAACACAGGGGTCCGGCACTGAAGCTTTCTTT. Its translation is CASQTQGSGTEAFF.

The genes are TRBV9 and TRBJ2-1; no clear D gene. Germline CDR1 and CDR2: SGDLS and YYNGEE. V lost 0 bases to trimming and J lost 4 bases, with 14 bases between them. The CDR3 consists of 16 residues. The CDR3 loop reads CASSVGGSNFYNEQFF. CDR3 DNA: TGTGCCAGCAGCGTAGGTGGGTCAAACTTTTACAATGAGCAGTTCTTC.

The V call is TRBV15, the J call TRBJ1-2; D might be TRBD1 (6 bases). The germline V and J ends were trimmed by 0 bases and 2 bases, with 16 bases remaining between them. This CDR3 is 17 amino acids long. Germline V gene sequence: CDR1 LNHNV, CDR2 YYDKDF (reference sequence). The CDR3: CATSRDQIFTGNYGYTF. The CDR3 nucleotides are TGTGCCACCAGCAGAGATCAAATATTTACAGGGAACTATGGCTACACCTTC. Complete variable domain (other parts from reference TRBV15 and TRBJ1-2): DAMVIQNPRYQVTQFGKPVTLSCSQTLNHNVMYWYQQKSSQAPKLLFHYYDKDFNNEADTPDNFQSRRPNTSFCFLDIRSPGLGDTAMYLCATSRDQIFTGNYGYTFGSGTRLTVV.

This clone occurred a few times. The V and J genes are TRBV6-6 and TRBJ1-5; D perhaps matches TRBD1 (5 bases). Germline lookup yields CDR1 MNHNY and CDR2 SVGAGI (reference sequence). With 4 bases removed from V and 3 bases from J, the gap between germline ends came to 16 bases. The CDR3 is 16 residues long. This CDR3 is CASSFGTESSNQPQHF. The CDR3 DNA sequence: TGTGCCAGCAGTTTTGGGACTGAGTCTTCCAATCAGCCCCAGCATTTT.

This rearrangement joins TRBV28 to TRBJ1-2; 8 positions match TRBD1. Losses at the gene ends were 7 bases for V and 8 bases for J; bases not matched to a gene: 12. CDR3 size: 14 residues. CDR1 MDHEN and CDR2 SYDVKM come from the germline V gene. The CDR3 region has the DNA TGTGCCAGCAACCCGACAGGGGCGCGGAGAGGCTACACCTTC. This translates into CASNPTGARRGYTF.

This clone was seen more than once but under ten times. The CDR3 nucleotides are TGTGCCACCAGCAGGACAGGGTCGTGGAACACTGAAGCTTTCTTT. Protein product: CATSRTGSWNTEAFF. The gene calls are TRBV15 and TRBJ1-1; 7 positions match TRBD1. Germline loops: CDR1 LNHNV, CDR2 YYDKDF (reference sequence). V was clipped by 3 bases and J by 1 base; unmatched bases: 5. The CDR3 totals 15 residues.

V usage is TRBV7-2 and J usage is TRBJ2-3; D unresolved. The CDR3 has 15 residues. In germline, CDR1 is SGHTA, CDR2 FQGNSA. With 1 base removed from V and 2 bases from J, the gap between germline ends came to 10 bases. The CDR3 protein is CASSLDGLPTDTQYF. As DNA, the CDR3 is TGTGCCAGCAGCTTAGATGGGCTCCCCACAGATACGCAGTATTTT. Complete variable domain (other parts from reference TRBV7-2 and TRBJ2-3): GAGVSQSPSNKVTEKGKDVELRCDPISGHTALYWYRQSLGQGLEFLIYFQGNSAPDKSGLPSDRFSAERTGGSVSTLTIQRTQQEDSAVYLCASSLDGLPTDTQYFGPGTRLTVL.

V usage is TRBV19 and J usage is TRBJ1-5; D is undetermined. The V gene lost 7 bases and the J gene lost 4 bases, with 11 bases spanning the gap. From germline, CDR1 is LNHDA and CDR2 SQIVND (reference sequence). This CDR3 contains 13 residues. CDR3 loop: CASTRWENQPQHF. CDR3 in DNA: TGTGCCAGTACCCGGTGGGAGAATCAGCCCCAGCATTTT. The whole variable domain, filled in from reference TRBV19 and TRBJ1-5, reads DGGITQSPKYLFRKEGQNVTLSCEQNLNHDAMYWYRQDPGQGLRLIYYSQIVNDFQKGDIAEGYSVSREKKESFPLTVTSAQKNPTAFYLCASTRWENQPQHFGDGTRLSIL.

The genes are TRBV29-1 and TRBJ1-2; D is undetermined. CDR1 and CDR2 from the germline V gene are SQVTM and ANQGSEA. This CDR3 spans 10 amino acids. V lost 2 bases and J lost 13, with 11 bases in between. The CDR3 reads CSVENLKGTF. The CDR3 DNA reads TGCAGCGTTGAAAACCTCAAAGGCACCTTC.

This clone was seen only a few times. The chain uses TRBV27 and TRBJ2-4; D not resolved. The CDR3 consists of 16 residues. Per germline, CDR1 MNHEY and CDR2 SMNVEV (reference sequence). V gave up 7 bases and J gave up 6 bases, with 22 bases separating them. The DNA of the CDR3 is TGTGCCAGCACCCCCCTTGGCGGCGCCCGAAGAAACATTCAGTACTTC. It translates to CASTPLGGARRNIQYF.

This chain links TRBV18 with TRBJ2-5; D unresolved. The CDR3 extends over 13 amino acids. Germline-derived CDR1 and CDR2 are KGHSH and LQKENI. With 6 bases removed from V and 2 bases from J, the gap between germline ends came to 10 bases. The CDR3 nucleotides read TGTGCCAGCTCCCCCGGCCCACAAGAGACCCAGTACTTC. Translating it yields CASSPGPQETQYF.

This clone was seen a few times. This sequence joins TRBV29-1 and TRBJ2-1, with D perhaps matching TRBD2 (5 bases). The CDR3 totals 15 residues. Germline V CDR1 and CDR2: SQVTM, ANQGSEA. The V end lost 5 bases, the J end lost 0 bases, and 14 bases lay between the germline ends. The CDR3 region is CSVPQDSISYNEQFF. The CDR3 coding sequence is TGCAGCGTTCCCCAGGACTCGATCTCCTACAATGAGCAGTTCTTC.